This T cell receptor beta chain derives from a study of blood T cell repertoires in COVID-19. Study-wide background: Samples came from the United States, Italy and Spain, spanning acute and convalescent COVID-19. PBMCs, B-cell-depleted T cells, or T cells were the source of the cDNA or gDNA that made up the material.

Only in-frame clones appear in the TCRdb table, and some are missing; sequencing was by immunoSEQ multiplex PCR. The sample consists of 200,000 to 250,000 clones, roughly 92% of them appearing once. The TCR was taken from a man in his 60s with COVID-19, enrolled during active disease. The source material was peripheral blood.

The CDR3 protein is CASSQGGSPGELFF. CDR3 DNA: TGTGCCAGCAGCCAGGGGGGGTCGCCCGGGGAGCTGTTTTTT. The chain has TRBV3-1 (or the pseudogene TRBV3-2) and TRBJ2-2; the match to TRBD2 covers 7 bases. Germline trimming cut 3 bases from V and 6 bases from J; bases unmatched to any gene: 4. CDR3 length equals 14 residues. CDR1 is LGHDT and CDR2 is YNNKEL in the germline V gene (reference sequence).